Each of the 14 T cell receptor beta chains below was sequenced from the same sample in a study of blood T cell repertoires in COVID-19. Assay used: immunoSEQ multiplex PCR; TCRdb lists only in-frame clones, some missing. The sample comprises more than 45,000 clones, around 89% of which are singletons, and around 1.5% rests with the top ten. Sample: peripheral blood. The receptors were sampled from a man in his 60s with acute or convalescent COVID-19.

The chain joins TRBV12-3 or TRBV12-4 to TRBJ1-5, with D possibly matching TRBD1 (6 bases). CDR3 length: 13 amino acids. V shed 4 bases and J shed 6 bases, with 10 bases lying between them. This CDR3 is CASSSGVGQPQHF. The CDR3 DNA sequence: TGTGCCAGCAGTTCAGGGGTAGGTCAGCCCCAGCATTTT.

The CDR3 is CASSYTRNTEAFF. CDR3 coding DNA: TGTGCCAGCAGTTATACACGGAACACTGAAGCTTTCTTT. This rearrangement joins TRBV27 to TRBJ1-1; no clear D gene. V was trimmed by 4 bases and J by 1 base, leaving 7 bases between them. CDR1 is MNHEY and CDR2 is SMNVEV in the germline V gene (reference sequence). This CDR3 comprises 13 residues.

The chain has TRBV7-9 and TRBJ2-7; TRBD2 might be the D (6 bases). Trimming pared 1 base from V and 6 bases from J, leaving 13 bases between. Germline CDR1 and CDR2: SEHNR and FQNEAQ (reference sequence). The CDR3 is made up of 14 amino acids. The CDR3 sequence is CASSLDREWIEQYF. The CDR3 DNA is TGTGCCAGCAGCTTAGACCGGGAGTGGATCGAGCAGTACTTC.

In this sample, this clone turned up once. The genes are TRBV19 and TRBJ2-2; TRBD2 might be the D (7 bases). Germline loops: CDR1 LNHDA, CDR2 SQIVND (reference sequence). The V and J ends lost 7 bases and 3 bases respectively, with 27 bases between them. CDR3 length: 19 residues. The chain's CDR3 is CASTLTGRREGRYTGELFF. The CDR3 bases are TGTGCCAGTACCTTGACAGGCCGGAGGGAGGGAAGGTACACCGGGGAGCTGTTTTTT.

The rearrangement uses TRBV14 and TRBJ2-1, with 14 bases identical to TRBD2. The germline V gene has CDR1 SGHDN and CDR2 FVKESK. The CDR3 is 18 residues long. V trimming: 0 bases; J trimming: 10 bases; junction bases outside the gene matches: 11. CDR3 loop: CASSQDWGMGLAGVEQFF. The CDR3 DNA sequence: TGTGCCAGCAGCCAAGATTGGGGAATGGGACTAGCGGGAGTCGAGCAGTTCTTC.

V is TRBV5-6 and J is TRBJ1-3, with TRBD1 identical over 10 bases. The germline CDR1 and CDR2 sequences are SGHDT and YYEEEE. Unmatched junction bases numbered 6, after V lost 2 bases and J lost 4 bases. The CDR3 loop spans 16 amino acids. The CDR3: CASSFKTGGAGNTIYF. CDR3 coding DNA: TGTGCCAGCAGCTTTAAGACAGGGGGCGCCGGAAACACCATATATTTT.

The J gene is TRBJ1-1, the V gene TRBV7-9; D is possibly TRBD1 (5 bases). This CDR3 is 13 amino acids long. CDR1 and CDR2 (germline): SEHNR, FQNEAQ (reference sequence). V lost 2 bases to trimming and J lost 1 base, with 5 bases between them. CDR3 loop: CASSLRGNTEAFF. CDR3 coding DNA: TGTGCCAGCAGCTTAAGGGGGAACACTGAAGCTTTCTTT. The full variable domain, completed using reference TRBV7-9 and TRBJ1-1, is DTGVSQNPRHKITKRGQNVTFRCDPISEHNRLYWYRQTLGQGPEFLTYFQNEAQLEKSRLLSDRFSAERPKGSFSTLEIQRTEQGDSAMYLCASSLRGNTEAFFGQGTRLTVV.

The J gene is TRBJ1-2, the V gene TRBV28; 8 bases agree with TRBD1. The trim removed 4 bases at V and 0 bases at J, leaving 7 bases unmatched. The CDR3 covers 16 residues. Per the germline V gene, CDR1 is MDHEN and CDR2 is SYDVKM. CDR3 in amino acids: CASSSPSQGANYGYTF. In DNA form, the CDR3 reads TGTGCCAGCAGTTCCCCTTCACAGGGGGCTAACTATGGCTACACCTTC.

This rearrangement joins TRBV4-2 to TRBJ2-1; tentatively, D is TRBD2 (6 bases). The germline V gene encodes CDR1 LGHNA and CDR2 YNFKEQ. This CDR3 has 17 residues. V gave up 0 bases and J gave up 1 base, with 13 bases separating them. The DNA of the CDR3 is TGTGCCAGCAGCCAAGAAAGGTGGGCGGGATCCTACAATGAGCAGTTCTTC. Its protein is CASSQERWAGSYNEQFF.

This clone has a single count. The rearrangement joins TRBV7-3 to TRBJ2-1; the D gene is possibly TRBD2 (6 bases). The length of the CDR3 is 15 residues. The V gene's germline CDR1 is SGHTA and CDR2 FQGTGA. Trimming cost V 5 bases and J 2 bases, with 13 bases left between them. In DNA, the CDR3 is TGTGCCAGCAGCACCATAGCGGTGGCCTACAATGAGCAGTTCTTC. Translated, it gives CASSTIAVAYNEQFF.

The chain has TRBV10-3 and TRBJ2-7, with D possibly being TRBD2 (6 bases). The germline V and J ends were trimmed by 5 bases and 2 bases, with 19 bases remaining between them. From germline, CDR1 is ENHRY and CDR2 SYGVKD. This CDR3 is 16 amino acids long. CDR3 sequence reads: CAISRPRDSPPYEQYF. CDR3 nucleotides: TGTGCCATCAGTCGCCCCCGGGACTCGCCTCCCTACGAGCAGTACTTC.

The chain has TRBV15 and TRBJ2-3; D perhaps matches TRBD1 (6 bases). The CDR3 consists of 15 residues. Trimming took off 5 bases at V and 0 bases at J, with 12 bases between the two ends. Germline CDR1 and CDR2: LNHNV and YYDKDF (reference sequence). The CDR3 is CATSVDRTSTDTQYF. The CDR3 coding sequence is TGTGCCACCAGCGTAGACAGGACTAGCACAGATACGCAGTATTTT. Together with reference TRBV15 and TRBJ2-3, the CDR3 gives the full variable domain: DAMVIQNPRYQVTQFGKPVTLSCSQTLNHNVMYWYQQKSSQAPKLLFHYYDKDFNNEADTPDNFQSRRPNTSFCFLDIRSPGLGDTAMYLCATSVDRTSTDTQYFGPGTRLTVL.

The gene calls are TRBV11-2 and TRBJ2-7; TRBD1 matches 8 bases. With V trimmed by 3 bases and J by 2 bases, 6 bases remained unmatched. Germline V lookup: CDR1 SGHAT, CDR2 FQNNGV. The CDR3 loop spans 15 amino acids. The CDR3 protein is CASSFLGQVPYEQYF. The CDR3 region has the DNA TGTGCCAGCAGCTTTTTGGGACAGGTCCCCTACGAGCAGTACTTC.

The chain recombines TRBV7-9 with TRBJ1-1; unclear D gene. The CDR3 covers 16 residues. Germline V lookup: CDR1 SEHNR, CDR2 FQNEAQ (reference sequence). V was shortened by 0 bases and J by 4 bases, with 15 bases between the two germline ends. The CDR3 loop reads CASSLASEVSGTEAFF. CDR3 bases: TGTGCCAGCAGCTTAGCTTCGGAGGTCTCCGGCACTGAAGCTTTCTTT. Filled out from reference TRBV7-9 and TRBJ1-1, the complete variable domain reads DTGVSQNPRHKITKRGQNVTFRCDPISEHNRLYWYRQTLGQGPEFLTYFQNEAQLEKSRLLSDRFSAERPKGSFSTLEIQRTEQGDSAMYLCASSLASEVSGTEAFFGQGTRLTVV.